Listed below are T cell receptor beta chains from one sample, sequenced in a study of T cell responses to AZD1222 COVID-19 vaccine. This table comes from immunoSEQ multiplex PCR, and its TCRdb copy is limited to in-frame clones, with some not included. In the table there are over 85,000 clones, 81% of which are singletons. This sample comprised peripheral blood, obtained on day 0 of AZD1222 vaccination. These receptors were obtained from an adult in good health. Each CDR3 is given with its conserved first and last residue. The D gene is left open where the match is weak. Not all rows give a size; the values are once, few, many and, for expanded clones, a class.

size,D,V,J,DNA,CDR3
NA,NA,TRBV11-3,TRBJ1-1,TGTGCCAGCAGCCTGGACAGCGGGGGTGAAGCTTTCTTT,CASSLDSGGEAFF
NA,NA,TRBV5-5,TRBJ1-2,TGTGCCAGCAGCTTGTCCGGGGACTATGGCTACACCTTC,CASSLSGDYGYTF
NA,TRBD2,TRBV3-1/TRBV3-2,TRBJ2-7,TGTGCCAGCAGCCGCAGCGGGAGTACCTACGAGCAGTACTTC,CASSRSGSTYEQYF
NA,TRBD2,TRBV7-9,TRBJ2-3,TGTGCCAGCAGCCCGGGACTAGCGAGGGGAGATACGCAGTATTTT,CASSPGLARGDTQYF
NA,TRBD1,TRBV29-1,TRBJ2-5,TGCAGCGTTGAAAACAGGGGGCGAGAGACCCAGTACTTC,CSVENRGRETQYF
NA,NA,TRBV6-6,TRBJ1-5,TGTGCCAGCAGAGGGGGACGGAATAGCAATCAGCCCCAGCATTTT,CASRGGRNSNQPQHF
few,NA,TRBV11-2,TRBJ1-4,TGTGCCAGCAGCACTCGGACAGCCCAAAATGAAAAACTGTTTTTT,CASSTRTAQNEKLFF
NA,NA,TRBV10-2,TRBJ1-1,TGCGCCAGCACCCGGGACGGGGACACTGAAGCTTTCTTT,CASTRDGDTEAFF
NA,TRBD1,TRBV3-1/TRBV3-2,TRBJ2-7,TGTGCCAGCAGCCAAGATCATAGGGACAGGAGGGCCTCCGAGCAGTACTTC,CASSQDHRDRRASEQYF
NA,NA,TRBV6-5,TRBJ1-1,TGTGCCAGCAGGGCGGGACACTCGAACACTGAAGCTTTCTTT,CASRAGHSNTEAFF
NA,TRBD2,TRBV28,TRBJ2-7,TGTGCCAGCAGTTTACTTACTAGCGGTTCCTACGAGCAGTACTTC,CASSLLTSGSYEQYF